This note documents a single T cell receptor (beta chain) sequence. Its antigen remains unidentified. A single record per CDR3 protein comes from TCRdb applying MiXCR to the RACE reads. The sample includes about 120,000 distinct CDR3 sequences, approximately 11% of them seen just once. These data come from a study of human T cells and chemical hapten exposure. Whole-study results and caveats: Healthy people's immune response may differ from that of the donors, who had alopecia.

The time point is: patch test 3, about 24 weeks after DPC sensitization. Treatment reported: therapeutic diphenylcyclopropenone sensitization with weekly scalp DPC. The V end was cut by 5 bases, the J end by 4 bases, with 12 bases between. This CDR3 spans 14 amino acids. Germline CDR1 reads SGHVS; CDR2 reads FNYEAQ. This chain connects TRBV7-6 to TRBJ1-5; D ambiguous. The sequencing here drew on whole blood, taken in connection with sensitization to the hapten diphenylcyclopropenone (DPC). The clonotype comes from a woman in her forties or fifties with alopecia areata. Some clones in this sample may be carry-over from other donors' samples. CDR3 loop: CASSPGPFNQPQHF. DNA for the CDR3: TGTGCCAGCAGCCCCGGGCCTTTTAATCAGCCCCAGCATTTT.